These 29 T cell receptor beta chains came from one sample sequenced in a study of blood T cell repertoires in COVID-19. Method: immunoSEQ multiplex PCR; TCRdb's copy keeps in-frame clones and lacks some. The repertoire includes about 28,000 clones, 65% to 85% of them detected once, and approximately 16% sits in the top ten. Sequences were obtained from peripheral blood. The receptors were gathered from a woman between 55 and 75 years old with acute or convalescent COVID-19.

The V gene is TRBV6-5, the J gene TRBJ2-2, with D unclear. Germline V lookup: CDR1 MNHEY, CDR2 SVGAGI. This CDR3 spans 14 amino acids. V lost 9 bases, J lost 0 bases, and 11 bases lay in between. The CDR3 DNA sequence: TGTGCCAGGTCAGGCCTATCGAACACCGGGGAGCTGTTTTTT. This encodes CARSGLSNTGELFF.

The CDR3 reads CATSDFRDGYTF. In DNA, the CDR3 is TGTGCCACCAGTGATTTCAGGGATGGCTACACCTTC. V is TRBV24-1 and J is TRBJ1-2, with D possibly matching TRBD1 (5 bases). The CDR3 has 12 residues. Germline V gene sequence: CDR1 KGHDR, CDR2 SFDVKD. The germline V and J ends were trimmed by 1 base and 6 bases, with 5 bases remaining between them.

This chain uses TRBV4-1 with TRBJ1-2; D may be TRBD1 (6 bases). The V gene lost 5 bases and the J gene lost 4 bases, with 17 bases spanning the gap. CDR1 and CDR2 from the germline V gene are MGHRA and YSYEKL. This CDR3 is 15 amino acids long. CDR3 DNA: TGCGCCAGCAGCTCAAGAAGCAGGGGTTTCTATGGCTACACCTTC. It specifies CASSSRSRGFYGYTF.

The chain combines TRBV19 with TRBJ1-1; 9 nucleotides match TRBD1. Trimming at V came to 7 bases and at J to 4 bases, leaving 10 bases not matched to a gene. The germline V gene has CDR1 LNHDA and CDR2 SQIVND (reference sequence). The CDR3 totals 15 residues. CDR3 sequence: CASKAGTGYPTEAFF. The CDR3 coding sequence is TGTGCCAGTAAGGCGGGGACAGGGTATCCCACTGAAGCTTTCTTT.

The V and J genes are TRBV4-2 and TRBJ2-3; a possible D gene is TRBD1 (5 bases). CDR3 size: 16 residues. The V gene's germline CDR1 is LGHNA and CDR2 YNFKEQ. Trimming removed 4 bases at V and 2 bases at J, with 16 bases between. The CDR3 protein is CASSPTDRYNTDTQYF. DNA for the CDR3: TGTGCCAGCAGCCCAACTGACAGATATAACACAGATACGCAGTATTTT.

The chain carries TRBV6-2 or TRBV6-3 and TRBJ2-3; TRBD2 matches 14 bases. J was trimmed by 6 bases and V by 0 bases; bases with no gene match: 11. Germline CDR1 and CDR2: MNHEY and SVGEGT. This CDR3 has 19 residues. Here the CDR3 DNA reads TGTGCCAGCAGTTACTCGAGAGGACTAGCGGGGGGCTTCGTGGATACGCAGTATTTT. Its protein product is CASSYSRGLAGGFVDTQYF.

The chain couples TRBV5-1 to TRBJ2-7; 9 bases are shared with TRBD1. This CDR3 has 16 amino acids. Trimming cost V 4 bases and J 3 bases; bases outside gene matches: 11. From germline, CDR1 is SGHRS and CDR2 YFSETQ. The CDR3, as DNA: TGCGCCAGCAGCCCTAGCGGACAGGGGATAAGCTACGAGCAGTACTTC. Translation: CASSPSGQGISYEQYF.

This clone counts as medium-sized. The J gene is TRBJ1-1, the V gene TRBV12-3 or TRBV12-4; tentatively, D is TRBD1 (5 bases). The CDR3 is 13 residues long. V lost 3 bases and J lost 3, with 8 bases in between. Here the CDR3 reads CASSLVGDTEAFF. CDR3 nucleotide sequence: TGTGCCAGCAGTTTGGTAGGGGACACTGAAGCTTTCTTT.

The gene calls are TRBV6-2 or TRBV6-3 and TRBJ2-5; 7 nucleotides agree with TRBD2. CDR1 and CDR2 (germline): MNHEY, SVGEGT. The CDR3 covers 16 residues. Trimming took 0 bases from V and 5 from J; bases not matched to a gene: 9. The chain's CDR3 is CASSYSLSAGEETQYF. The CDR3 coding sequence is TGTGCCAGCAGTTACTCCCTCTCCGCGGGGGAGGAGACCCAGTACTTC.

This rearrangement joins TRBV5-1 to TRBJ1-4; 9 bases align to TRBD1. With 5 bases clipped from V and 7 bases from J, the junction kept 6 bases outside the gene matches. CDR3 length: 14 residues. Per the germline V gene, CDR1 is SGHRS and CDR2 is YFSETQ. This CDR3 is CASRPGTGLEKLFF. The CDR3 DNA follows: TGCGCCAGCAGACCCGGGACAGGGCTTGAAAAACTGTTTTTT.

The chain combines TRBV27 with TRBJ1-6; 12 nucleotides line up with TRBD1. J was trimmed by 12 bases and V by 5 bases; bases with no gene match: 5. CDR1 is MNHEY and CDR2 is SMNVEV in the germline V gene (reference sequence). The CDR3 is 14 amino acids. CDR3 protein: CASSGTGGSLPLHF. DNA of the CDR3: TGTGCCAGCAGTGGGACAGGGGGCAGTTTACCCCTCCACTTT.

V gene TRBV11-2 combines with J gene TRBJ1-3; 9 bases line up with TRBD1. The CDR3 totals 16 residues. Germline assignment: CDR1 SGHAT and CDR2 FQNNGV. V lost 3 bases to trimming and J lost 3 bases; unmatched junction nucleotides: 6. CDR3 in amino acids: CASSFWTGDYGNTIYF. DNA for the CDR3: TGTGCCAGCAGCTTCTGGACAGGGGATTATGGAAACACCATATATTTT.

This clone was counted between two and nine times. The V gene is TRBV12-3 or TRBV12-4, the J gene TRBJ1-2; a weak D match, TRBD1 (6 bases). There are 13 residues in the CDR3. V was trimmed by 5 bases and J by 0 bases, leaving 7 bases between them. The CDR3 region is CASSRTANYGYTF. CDR3 sequence (DNA): TGTGCCAGCAGTCGGACAGCTAACTATGGCTACACCTTC.

The gene calls are TRBV5-1 and TRBJ2-5; the D is unclear. This CDR3 is built from 13 residues. CDR1 is SGHRS, CDR2 YFSETQ, per germline. The V end lost 2 bases, the J end lost 4 bases, and 9 bases lay between the germline ends. The CDR3 region is CASSFSLSETQYF. CDR3 sequence (DNA): TGCGCCAGCAGCTTTAGTCTTTCAGAGACCCAGTACTTC.

This clone was recorded many times. V usage is TRBV5-4 and J usage is TRBJ1-1; maybe TRBD1 (5 bases). CDR1 is SGHNT, CDR2 YYREEE, per germline (reference sequence). The CDR3 runs to 15 residues. Between the trimmed V and J ends, which lost 5 bases and 3 bases, there was a span of 17 bases. Written as DNA, the CDR3 is TGTGCCAGCAGACCGAGAGGTACAGGCTACACTGAAGCTTTCTTT. As protein: CASRPRGTGYTEAFF.

The chain carries TRBV18 and TRBJ1-2; 8 bases agree with TRBD1. This CDR3 contains 15 residues. J lost 2 bases, V lost 0 bases, and 2 bases had no gene match. Germline lookup yields CDR1 KGHSH and CDR2 LQKENI. The DNA for the CDR3 is TGTGCCAGCTCACCACCGGGACAGGCGAACTATGGCTACACCTTC. It specifies CASSPPGQANYGYTF.

This clone has only a few counts. The gene calls are TRBV12-3 or TRBV12-4 and TRBJ1-5; a possible D gene is TRBD1 (6 bases). V lost 3 bases to trimming and J lost 7 bases, with 10 bases between them. The CDR3 is 13 amino acids. CDR3 DNA: TGTGCCAGCAGTTTTGGCAGGGGCCAGCCCCAGCATTTT. Its translation: CASSFGRGQPQHF.

The rearrangement uses TRBV25-1 and TRBJ2-2; 7 bases are a match to TRBD1. J gave up 6 bases and V 7 bases, and 11 bases lay outside the gene matches. CDR1 is MGHDK, CDR2 SYGVNS, per germline. This CDR3 has 15 residues. The CDR3 sequence: CASNRQGSVPGELFF. The CDR3 DNA reads TGTGCCAGCAACCGACAGGGATCGGTGCCCGGGGAGCTGTTTTTT.

The J gene is TRBJ2-2, the V gene TRBV30; TRBD2 matches at 10 bases. V gave up 2 bases and J gave up 7 bases; unmatched junction bases: 7. Germline assignment: CDR1 GTSNPN and CDR2 SVGIG (reference sequence). The CDR3 has 15 amino acids. CDR3 DNA: TGTGCCTGGAGTTCTAGCGGGGGTGTAGGCGGGGAGCTGTTTTTT. It codes for CAWSSSGGVGGELFF.

In its sample, this clone is large. The genes are TRBV27 and TRBJ2-7, with D possibly matching TRBD2 (6 bases). The CDR3 has 16 amino acids. Trimming took off 0 bases at V and 0 bases at J, with 12 bases between the two ends. Germline loops: CDR1 MNHEY, CDR2 SMNVEV (reference sequence). In DNA form, the CDR3 reads TGTGCCAGCAGTTTATCACGGGGGTCCCTCTCCTACGAGCAGTACTTC. Its translation: CASSLSRGSLSYEQYF.

The V gene is TRBV29-1, the J gene TRBJ1-4; D uncertain. Germline CDR1 and CDR2: SQVTM and ANQGSEA. Trimming left V 4 bases short and J 8 bases short, with 14 bases between. There are 13 residues in the CDR3. The CDR3 nucleotides read TGCAGCGTTGGATGGGAGGGATACGAAAAACTGTTTTTT. Protein product: CSVGWEGYEKLFF. The variable domain in full, with the rest retrieved from reference TRBV29-1 and TRBJ1-4, is SAVISQKPSRDICQRGTSLTIQCQVDSQVTMMFWYRQQPGQSLTLIATANQGSEATYESGFVIDKFPISRPNLTFSTLTVSNMSPEDSSIYLCSVGWEGYEKLFFGSGTQLSVL.

The chain links TRBV5-1 to TRBJ2-3, with D maybe TRBD2 (7 bases). Germline V gene data show CDR1 as SGHRS and CDR2 as YFSETQ. V was pared by 2 bases and J by 3 bases, with 19 bases between. The CDR3 runs to 17 residues. The CDR3 nucleotides are TGCGCCAGCAGCTTCCGGGACTACAAAGGGGGAACAGATACGCAGTATTTT. Translating it yields CASSFRDYKGGTDTQYF.

The chain has TRBV7-9 and TRBJ2-7; 9 nucleotides match TRBD1. CDR1 SEHNR and CDR2 FQNEAQ come from the germline V gene (reference sequence). The ends lost 6 bases at V and 3 bases at J; junction bases unmatched: 9. The CDR3 has 15 amino acids. DNA of the CDR3: TGTGCCAGCAGTTCGGACAGGGGTTGGATCTACGAGCAGTACTTC. The encoded protein is CASSSDRGWIYEQYF.

This rearrangement joins TRBV24-1 to TRBJ2-1; a possible D gene is TRBD1 (5 bases). From germline, CDR1 is KGHDR and CDR2 SFDVKD. The CDR3 runs to 15 residues. The germline V and J ends were trimmed by 5 bases and 5 bases, with 15 bases remaining between them. CDR3 sequence (DNA): TGTGCCACCAGTGGGGCAGGGTTCGGAAACAATGAGCAGTTCTTC. It yields the protein CATSGAGFGNNEQFF.

V usage is TRBV14 and J usage is TRBJ2-3, with unresolved D. The CDR3 extends over 14 amino acids. From germline, CDR1 is SGHDN and CDR2 FVKESK. With 4 bases removed from V and 3 bases from J, the gap between germline ends came to 11 bases. The CDR3 DNA follows: TGTGCCAGCAGCCCCCTATCCGTAACAGATACGCAGTATTTT. Encoded protein: CASSPLSVTDTQYF.

Here the CDR3 DNA reads TGCGCCAGCAGCGGACAGGGGGGTAGGGATGAGCAGTTCTTC. Amino acids: CASSGQGGRDEQFF. This chain connects TRBV10-1 to TRBJ2-1; 10 bases map to TRBD1. Germline lookup yields CDR1 WNHNN and CDR2 SYGVQD (reference sequence). J gave up 8 bases and V 6 bases, and 7 bases lay outside the gene matches. This CDR3 contains 14 residues.

The chain combines TRBV6-6 with TRBJ1-5, with D possibly matching TRBD1 (6 bases). CDR1 is MNHNY, CDR2 SVGAGI, per germline (reference sequence). The CDR3 runs to 14 residues. V dropped 2 bases and J dropped 3 bases, with 8 bases sitting between them. The CDR3 loop is CASSYGQINQPQHF. The DNA of the CDR3 is TGTGCCAGCAGTTACGGACAGATCAATCAGCCCCAGCATTTT.

V is TRBV18 and J is TRBJ1-6; possibly TRBD1 for D (5 bases). This CDR3 is 15 amino acids long. Trimming stripped 5 bases from V and 10 bases from J, with 18 bases between. Per germline, CDR1 KGHSH and CDR2 LQKENI. The CDR3 sequence is CASSARPGTESPLHF. CDR3 in DNA: TGTGCCAGCTCAGCCCGCCCCGGGACTGAGTCACCCCTCCACTTT.

The J gene is TRBJ1-5, the V gene TRBV9; D not resolved. V dropped 0 bases and J dropped 0 bases, with 7 bases sitting between them. The CDR3 is 15 amino acids. Germline CDR1 SGDLS, CDR2 YYNGEE. CDR3 sequence: CASSVAGNSNQPQHF. CDR3 bases: TGTGCCAGCAGCGTAGCCGGGAATAGCAATCAGCCCCAGCATTTT.